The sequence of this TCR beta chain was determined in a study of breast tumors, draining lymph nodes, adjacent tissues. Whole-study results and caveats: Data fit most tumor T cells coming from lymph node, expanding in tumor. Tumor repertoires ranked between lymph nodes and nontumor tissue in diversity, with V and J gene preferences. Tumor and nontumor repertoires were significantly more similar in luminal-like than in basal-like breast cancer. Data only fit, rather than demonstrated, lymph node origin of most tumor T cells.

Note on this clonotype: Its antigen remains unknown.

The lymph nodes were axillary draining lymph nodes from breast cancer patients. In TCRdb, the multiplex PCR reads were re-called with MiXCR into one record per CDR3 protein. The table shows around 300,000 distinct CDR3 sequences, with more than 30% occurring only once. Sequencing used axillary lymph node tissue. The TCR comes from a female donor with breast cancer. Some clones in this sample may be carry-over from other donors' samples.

The CDR3 nucleotides are TGTGCCAGCAGCTTAACGAGGGAAGGGGGAGATACGCAGTATTTT. As protein: CASSLTREGGDTQYF. This chain uses TRBV7-3 with TRBJ2-3; perhaps TRBD1 as D (6 bases). V was clipped by 0 bases and J by 5 bases, with 12 bases between them. There are 15 residues in the CDR3. Germline V CDR1 and CDR2: SGHTA, FQGTGA.